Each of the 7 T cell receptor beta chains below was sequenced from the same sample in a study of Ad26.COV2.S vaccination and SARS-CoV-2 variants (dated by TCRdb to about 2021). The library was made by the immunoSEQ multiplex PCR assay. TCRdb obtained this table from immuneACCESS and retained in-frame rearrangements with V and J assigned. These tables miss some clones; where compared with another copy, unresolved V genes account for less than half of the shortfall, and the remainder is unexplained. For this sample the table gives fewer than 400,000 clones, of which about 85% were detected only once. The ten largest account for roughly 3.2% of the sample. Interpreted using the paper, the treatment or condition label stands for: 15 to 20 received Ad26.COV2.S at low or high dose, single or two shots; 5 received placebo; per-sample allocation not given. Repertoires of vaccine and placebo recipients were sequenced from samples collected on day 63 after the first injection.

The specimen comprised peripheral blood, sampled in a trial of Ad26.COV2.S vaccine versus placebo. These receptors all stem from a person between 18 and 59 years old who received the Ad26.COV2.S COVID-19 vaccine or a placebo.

CDR3 nucleotide sequence: TGTGCCAGCAGCTCGGACGGATCCAATCAGCCCCAGCATTTT. Amino acid sequence: CASSSDGSNQPQHF. The chain uses TRBV5-5 and TRBJ1-5; D is unresolved. The CDR3 totals 14 residues. CDR1 and CDR2 (germline): SGHKS, YYEKEE (reference sequence). Trimming took off 3 bases at V and 3 bases at J, with 10 bases between the two ends.

The CDR3, as DNA: TGTGCCAGCAGTGAAAGCGACAGGGGGCTTGGTGAAGCTTTCTTT. Protein: CASSESDRGLGEAFF. The V call is TRBV6-1, the J call TRBJ1-1; 10 bases line up with TRBD1. J was trimmed by 7 bases and V by 2 bases; bases with no gene match: 7. The length of the CDR3 is 15 residues. The germline V gene has CDR1 MNHNS and CDR2 SASEGT.

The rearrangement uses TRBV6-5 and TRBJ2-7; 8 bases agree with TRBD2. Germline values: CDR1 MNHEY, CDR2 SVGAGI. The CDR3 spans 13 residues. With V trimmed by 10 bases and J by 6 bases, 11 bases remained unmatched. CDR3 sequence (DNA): TGTGCCACGGGAGGGGGTGCCTTAAGCGAGCAGTACTTC. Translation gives CATGGGALSEQYF.

CDR3 bases: TGTGCCAGCAGCCCCCCTAGCGGGGGTCCTAGCACAGATACGCAGTATTTT. This codes for CASSPPSGGPSTDTQYF. This sequence joins TRBV9 and TRBJ2-3; 10 bases align to TRBD2. Germline CDR1 and CDR2: SGDLS and YYNGEE. After removal of 4 bases from V and 0 bases from J, the junction contained 8 bases not matched to a gene. The CDR3 has 17 residues.

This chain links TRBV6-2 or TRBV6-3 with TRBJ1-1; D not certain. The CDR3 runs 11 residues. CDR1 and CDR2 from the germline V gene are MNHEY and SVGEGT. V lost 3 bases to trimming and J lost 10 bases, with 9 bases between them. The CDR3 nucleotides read TGTGCCAGCAGTTATTCGTTGGCAGCTTTCTTT. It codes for CASSYSLAAFF.

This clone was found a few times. The CDR3 bases are TGTGCCAGCAGCCCCATGAGGAACACTGAAGCTTTCTTT. Translating gives CASSPMRNTEAFF. The chain is built from TRBV7-6 and TRBJ1-1; the D is unclear. V lost 5 bases and J 1 base, leaving 8 bases between the germline ends. CDR3 length: 13 residues. Germline values: CDR1 SGHVS, CDR2 FNYEAQ.

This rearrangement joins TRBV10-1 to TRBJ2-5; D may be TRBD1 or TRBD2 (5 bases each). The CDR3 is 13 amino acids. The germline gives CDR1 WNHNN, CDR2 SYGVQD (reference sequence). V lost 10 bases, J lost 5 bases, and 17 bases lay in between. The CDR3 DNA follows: TGCGCCACTTCGGACACGAGGGGTGAGACCCAGTACTTC. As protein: CATSDTRGETQYF.